This TCR beta chain derives from a study of neurological immune-mediated disorders. The V end was cut by 4 bases, the J end by 0 bases, with 16 bases between. Germline CDR1 reads MNHEY; CDR2 reads SVGAGI. The CDR3 loop spans 17 amino acids. 5'RACE generated cDNA with 10-nucleotide random UMIs. TCRdb processed the 5' RACE reads anew with MiXCR; each CDR3 protein has one entry. The table includes tens of thousands of distinct CDR3 sequences, approximately 4.1% detected once. J is TRBJ2-4 and V is TRBV6-5; unclear D gene. Source material: PBMCs. The sequence was obtained from a man in his fifties with multiple sclerosis. In DNA, the CDR3 is TGTGCCAGCAGTTCCCCCCTACGCCGTTTAGCCAAAAACATTCAGTACTTC. Translated, it gives CASSSPLRRLAKNIQYF.